The sample holds a few counts of the clone carrying this T cell receptor (beta chain). Germline lookup yields CDR1 MDHEN and CDR2 SYDVKM. V was trimmed by 8 bases and J by 14 bases, leaving 21 bases between them. This CDR3 is 12 amino acids long. TCRdb's table, derived via immunoSEQ multiplex PCR, lists solely in-frame clones and lacks some. This sample has around 300,000 clones, with about 87% found just once. This sample is drawn from a study of blood T cell repertoires in COVID-19. Study in general: From T cells, B-cell-depleted T cells, or PBMCs came the material, which was cDNA or gDNA.

The specimen sequenced was PBMCs or T cells enriched from blood (not recorded which). The V call is TRBV28, the J call TRBJ1-2; TRBD1 might be the D (5 bases). The origin of this receptor is a woman in her fifties or sixties who had recovered from COVID-19. The CDR3 DNA follows: TGTGCCAGCGTTCGGGGGGGAGGGATGTCTACCTTC. Translating gives CASVRGGGMSTF.